This entry lists 19 T cell receptor beta chains sequenced from one sample in a study of blood T cell repertoires in COVID-19 (dated by TCRdb to 2018 to 2021). The library was prepared using the immunoSEQ multiplex PCR assay. TCRdb mirrors the immuneACCESS table, restricted to in-frame sequences. Some clones are absent from its copies; in checked studies, under half trace to an unresolved V gene, and the reason for the others is unknown. The sample data list about 210,000 clones, and more than 75% of these were observed just once. The leading ten clones occupy roughly 5.9% of the sample. The source material was PBMCs or T cells enriched from blood (not recorded which). The receptors come from a man aged 35-49 years with acute COVID-19.

V is TRBV5-1 and J is TRBJ2-1; 14 nucleotides match TRBD2. V gave up 4 bases and J gave up 12 bases; unmatched junction bases: 3. Germline CDR1 SGHRS, CDR2 YFSETQ. The CDR3 covers 13 residues. The CDR3 loop is CASSAGLAGVQFF. CDR3 in DNA: TGCGCCAGCAGCGCGGGACTAGCGGGAGTGCAGTTCTTC.

V gene TRBV10-3 combines with J gene TRBJ2-7; D might be TRBD1 (5 bases). Germline CDR1 reads ENHRY; CDR2 reads SYGVKD. The CDR3 loop spans 14 amino acids. The germline V and J ends were trimmed by 7 bases and 2 bases, with 15 bases remaining between them. The CDR3: CAITVKGAAYEQYF. As DNA, the CDR3 is TGTGCCATCACAGTTAAAGGGGCGGCCTACGAGCAGTACTTC.

The CDR3 bases are TGTGCCAGCAGCCCGACGGCCCGGGGCAAAAACATTCAGTACTTC. Translating it yields CASSPTARGKNIQYF. The chain combines TRBV5-5 with TRBJ2-4, with a weak D call TRBD2 (5 bases). Trimming left V 4 bases short and J 3 bases short, with 14 bases between. Per the germline V gene, CDR1 is SGHKS and CDR2 is YYEKEE (reference sequence). The CDR3 is made up of 15 amino acids.

The rearrangement links TRBV6-5 to TRBJ2-7; 10 bases match TRBD2. There are 14 residues in the CDR3. Germline V lookup: CDR1 MNHEY, CDR2 SVGAGI. The V segment lost 0 bases and the J segment 5 bases; nucleotides outside the gene matches: 1. CDR3: CASSYSGTSDEQYF. The CDR3 DNA reads TGTGCCAGCAGTTACTCCGGGACTAGCGACGAGCAGTACTTC.

The CDR3 here is CASIPQGRSGELFF. CDR3 in DNA: TGTGCCAGTATCCCGCAGGGGCGATCCGGGGAGCTGTTTTTT. The chain recombines TRBV19 with TRBJ2-2; possibly TRBD1 for D (6 bases). Germline-derived CDR1 and CDR2 are LNHDA and SQIVND (reference sequence). Trimming pared 7 bases from V and 6 bases from J, leaving 15 bases between. This CDR3 spans 14 amino acids.

On this clone itself: Other DNA sequences from this sample encode an identical CDR3 as well. V gene TRBV2 combines with J gene TRBJ1-5; no definite D call. The V gene lost 6 bases and the J gene lost 1 base, with 7 bases spanning the gap. The CDR3 consists of 13 residues. Germline V gene sequence: CDR1 SNHLY, CDR2 FYNNEI. CDR3 sequence: CASSEGSNQPQHF. Written as DNA, the CDR3 is TGTGCCAGCAGCGAGGGAAGCAATCAGCCCCAGCATTTT.

This clone was observed once. This rearrangement joins TRBV15 to TRBJ2-3; 8 bases fit TRBD2. The CDR3 runs to 17 residues. Unmatched junction bases numbered 11, after V lost 0 bases and J lost 6 bases. The germline V gene has CDR1 LNHNV and CDR2 YYDKDF (reference sequence). The chain's CDR3 is CATSRDYSGGHQDTQYF. As DNA, the CDR3 is TGTGCCACCAGCAGAGATTATTCGGGGGGGCACCAGGATACGCAGTATTTT.

The rearrangement joins TRBV4-2 to TRBJ1-4; D perhaps matches TRBD1 (6 bases). This CDR3 has 16 residues. Germline CDR1 LGHNA, CDR2 YNFKEQ. Trimming cost V 4 bases and J 5 bases, with 17 bases left between them. The CDR3 DNA reads TGTGCCAGCAGCCCCCTCCCGGCAGGGGCAAATGAAAAACTGTTTTTT. Translating it yields CASSPLPAGANEKLFF.

This rearrangement joins TRBV5-1 to TRBJ2-3, with 8 bases lining up with TRBD1. The junction had 5 bases not matched to a gene; V was cut back by 4 bases and J by 1 base. This CDR3 spans 15 amino acids. CDR1 SGHRS and CDR2 YFSETQ come from the germline V gene. The chain's CDR3 is CASSLQGAGTDTQYF. Here the CDR3 DNA reads TGCGCCAGCAGCCTCCAGGGGGCAGGCACAGATACGCAGTATTTT. Looking up the rest from reference TRBV5-1 and TRBJ2-3 gives the full variable domain: KAGVTQTPRYLIKTRGQQVTLSCSPISGHRSVSWYQQTPGQGLQFLFEYFSETQRNKGNFPGRFSGRQFSNSRSEMNVSTLELGDSALYLCASSLQGAGTDTQYFGPGTRLTVL.

This chain uses TRBV3-1 (or the pseudogene TRBV3-2) with TRBJ1-5, with 7 bases aligning to TRBD1. Germline V gene sequence: CDR1 LGHDT, CDR2 YNNKEL (reference sequence). The CDR3 is 15 amino acids. V shed 3 bases, J shed 0 bases, and the junction held 2 bases outside the gene matches. The CDR3 sequence: CASSQGTASNQPQHF. The CDR3 nucleotides read TGTGCCAGCAGCCAGGGGACAGCTAGCAATCAGCCCCAGCATTTT.

V and J are TRBV6-1 and TRBJ1-5; 7 positions match TRBD1. The CDR3 sequence is 13 residues long. Trimming cost V 2 bases and J 5 bases; bases outside gene matches: 0. The germline CDR1 and CDR2 sequences are MNHNS and SASEGT. This CDR3 is CASSERGHQPQHF. As DNA, the CDR3 is TGTGCCAGCAGTGAAAGGGGGCATCAGCCCCAGCATTTT.

This chain links TRBV5-1 with TRBJ2-5; TRBD2 aligns across 7 bases. The CDR3 loop spans 14 amino acids. Trimming removed 5 bases from V and 7 bases from J; junction bases left unmatched: 11. CDR1 and CDR2 (germline): SGHRS, YFSETQ. CDR3 sequence reads: CASSRSGDLGTQYF. CDR3 coding DNA: TGCGCCAGCAGTCGCAGCGGGGACTTAGGGACCCAGTACTTC.

The V and J genes are TRBV3-1 (or the pseudogene TRBV3-2) and TRBJ1-2; 7 bases agree with TRBD1. Unmatched junction bases numbered 12, after V lost 1 base and J lost 7 bases. The CDR3 is made up of 16 amino acids. Germline assignment: CDR1 LGHDT and CDR2 YNNKEL (reference sequence). Here the CDR3 reads CASSQGSNRGFGGYTF. In DNA form, the CDR3 reads TGTGCCAGCAGCCAAGGAAGTAACAGGGGATTCGGTGGCTACACCTTC.

The chain has TRBV6-5 and TRBJ1-6; D unclear. The CDR3 is 15 amino acids. Trimming took 2 bases from V and 7 from J, leaving 12 bases between them. The germline CDR1 and CDR2 sequences are MNHEY and SVGAGI. CDR3 region: CASSYGGQRNSPLHF. The CDR3 region has the DNA TGTGCCAGCAGTTACGGTGGTCAGCGAAATTCACCCCTCCACTTT.

This sequence joins TRBV3-1 (or the pseudogene TRBV3-2) and TRBJ1-1; D is undetermined. V lost 4 bases and J 0 bases, leaving 6 bases between the germline ends. CDR3 length: 13 residues. The germline V gene has CDR1 LGHDT and CDR2 YNNKEL (reference sequence). CDR3 in amino acids: CASSPRVNTEAFF. DNA of the CDR3: TGTGCCAGCAGCCCGCGGGTGAACACTGAAGCTTTCTTT.

This clone was seen more than once but under ten times. The chain carries TRBV10-1 and TRBJ2-2; 8 positions match TRBD1. V lost 3 bases and J lost 5; bases outside the gene matches: 5. There are 15 residues in the CDR3. Germline CDR1 and CDR2: WNHNN and SYGVQD (reference sequence). For the CDR3, the DNA is TGCGCCAGCAGTGAATTCGGGACAGGAACCGGGGAGCTGTTTTTT. Encoded protein: CASSEFGTGTGELFF.

The sample holds one count of this clone. The chain links TRBV10-1 to TRBJ2-7, with TRBD2 identical over 8 bases. Germline V lookup: CDR1 WNHNN, CDR2 SYGVQD (reference sequence). The CDR3 is 15 amino acids. V trimming: 0 bases; J trimming: 0 bases; junction bases outside the gene matches: 1. In nucleotides, the CDR3 is TGCGCCAGCAGTGAGTCCGGGACTAGCTCCTACGAGCAGTACTTC. Translation gives CASSESGTSSYEQYF.

This chain connects TRBV4-1 to TRBJ2-5, with TRBD2 identical over 14 bases. CDR1 MGHRA and CDR2 YSYEKL come from the germline V gene. Germline trimming cut 1 base from V and 5 bases from J; bases unmatched to any gene: 0. The CDR3 sequence is 15 residues long. CDR3 sequence: CASSQGLAGGETQYF. In nucleotides, the CDR3 is TGCGCCAGCAGCCAAGGACTAGCGGGAGGGGAGACCCAGTACTTC.

The table lists this clone with a count of one. The rearrangement links TRBV11-1 to TRBJ2-7, with 7 nucleotides matching TRBD2. The junction had 12 bases not matched to a gene; V was cut back by 5 bases and J by 2 bases. The CDR3 loop spans 16 amino acids. CDR1 is SGHAT and CDR2 is FQDESV in the germline V gene (reference sequence). CDR3 coding DNA: TGTGCCAGCAGCCCCCAGGTCACAGCGGGACCCTACGAGCAGTACTTC. Protein: CASSPQVTAGPYEQYF.